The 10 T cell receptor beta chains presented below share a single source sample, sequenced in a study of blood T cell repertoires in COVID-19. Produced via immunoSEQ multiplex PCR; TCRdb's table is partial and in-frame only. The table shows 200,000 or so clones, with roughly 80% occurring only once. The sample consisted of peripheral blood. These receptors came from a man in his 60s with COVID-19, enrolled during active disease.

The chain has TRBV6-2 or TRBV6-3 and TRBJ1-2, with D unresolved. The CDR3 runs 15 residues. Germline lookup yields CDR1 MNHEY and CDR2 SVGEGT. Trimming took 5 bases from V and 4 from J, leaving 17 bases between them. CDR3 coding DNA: TGTGCCAGCAGTAACAAAGGGAAAACTAGCTATGGCTACACCTTC. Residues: CASSNKGKTSYGYTF.

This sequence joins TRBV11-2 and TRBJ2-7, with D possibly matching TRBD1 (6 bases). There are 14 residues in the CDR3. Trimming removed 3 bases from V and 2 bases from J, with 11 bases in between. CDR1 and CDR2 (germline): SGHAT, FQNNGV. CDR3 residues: CASSFNTGPYEQYF. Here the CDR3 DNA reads TGTGCCAGCAGCTTCAACACAGGGCCCTACGAGCAGTACTTC. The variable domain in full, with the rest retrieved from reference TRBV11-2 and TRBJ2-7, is EAGVAQSPRYKIIEKRQSVAFWCNPISGHATLYWYQQILGQGPKLLIQFQNNGVVDDSQLPKDRFSAERLKGVDSTLKIQPAKLEDSAVYLCASSFNTGPYEQYFGPGTRLTVT.

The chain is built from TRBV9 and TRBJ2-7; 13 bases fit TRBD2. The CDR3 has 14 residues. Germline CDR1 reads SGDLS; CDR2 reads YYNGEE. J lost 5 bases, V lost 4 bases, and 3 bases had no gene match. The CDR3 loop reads CASSPGLAGNEQYF. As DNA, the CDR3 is TGTGCCAGCAGCCCGGGACTAGCGGGAAACGAGCAGTACTTC.

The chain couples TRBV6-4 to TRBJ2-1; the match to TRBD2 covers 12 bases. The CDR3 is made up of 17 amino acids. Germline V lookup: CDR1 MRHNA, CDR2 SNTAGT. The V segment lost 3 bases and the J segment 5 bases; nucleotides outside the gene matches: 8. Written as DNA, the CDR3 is TGTGCCAGCAGTGAAAGTGGTCTAGCGGGAGGGGACAATGAGCAGTTCTTC. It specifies CASSESGLAGGDNEQFF.

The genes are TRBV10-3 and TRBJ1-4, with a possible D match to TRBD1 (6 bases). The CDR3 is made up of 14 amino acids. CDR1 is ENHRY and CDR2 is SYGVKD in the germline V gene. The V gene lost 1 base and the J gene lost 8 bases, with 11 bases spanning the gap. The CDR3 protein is CAISEFNQGEKLFF. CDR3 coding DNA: TGTGCCATCAGTGAGTTTAACCAGGGGGAAAAACTGTTTTTT.

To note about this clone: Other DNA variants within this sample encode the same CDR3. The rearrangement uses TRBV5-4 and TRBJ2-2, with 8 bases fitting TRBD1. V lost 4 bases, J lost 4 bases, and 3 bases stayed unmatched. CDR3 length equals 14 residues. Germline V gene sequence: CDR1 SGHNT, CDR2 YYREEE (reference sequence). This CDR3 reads CASSIQGGTGELFF. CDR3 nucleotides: TGTGCCAGCAGCATACAGGGGGGCACCGGGGAGCTGTTTTTT.

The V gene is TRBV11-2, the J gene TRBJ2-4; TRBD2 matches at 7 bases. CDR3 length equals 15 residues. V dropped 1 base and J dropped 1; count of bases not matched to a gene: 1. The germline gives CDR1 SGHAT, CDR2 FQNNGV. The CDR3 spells CASSLVGRAKNIQYF. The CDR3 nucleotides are TGTGCCAGCAGCTTAGTCGGGAGGGCCAAAAACATTCAGTACTTC. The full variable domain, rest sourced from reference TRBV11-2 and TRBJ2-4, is EAGVAQSPRYKIIEKRQSVAFWCNPISGHATLYWYQQILGQGPKLLIQFQNNGVVDDSQLPKDRFSAERLKGVDSTLKIQPAKLEDSAVYLCASSLVGRAKNIQYFGAGTRLSVL.

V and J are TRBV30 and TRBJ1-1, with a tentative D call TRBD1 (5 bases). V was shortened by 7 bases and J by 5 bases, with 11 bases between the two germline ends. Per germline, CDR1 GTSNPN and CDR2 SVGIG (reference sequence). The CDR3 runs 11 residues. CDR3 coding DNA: TGTGCCTCCGGGAGGGGTACTGAAGCTTTCTTT. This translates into CASGRGTEAFF. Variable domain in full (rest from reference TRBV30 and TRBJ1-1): SQTIHQWPATLVQPVGSPLSLECTVEGTSNPNLYWYRQAAGRGLQLLFYSVGIGQISSEVPQNLSASRPQDRQFILSSKKLLLSDSGFYLCASGRGTEAFFGQGTRLTVV.

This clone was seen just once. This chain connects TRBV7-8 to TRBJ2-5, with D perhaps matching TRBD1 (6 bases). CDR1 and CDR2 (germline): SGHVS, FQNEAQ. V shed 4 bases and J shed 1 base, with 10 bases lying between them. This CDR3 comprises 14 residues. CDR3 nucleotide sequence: TGTGCCAGCAGCTCTGGACAGTTCCAAGAGACCCAGTACTTC. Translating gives CASSSGQFQETQYF.

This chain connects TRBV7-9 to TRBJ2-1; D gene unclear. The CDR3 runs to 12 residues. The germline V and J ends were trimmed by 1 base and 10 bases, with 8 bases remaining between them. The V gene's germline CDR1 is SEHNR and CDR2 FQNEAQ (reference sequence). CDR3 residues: CASSLEAYEQFF. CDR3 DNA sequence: TGTGCCAGCAGCTTAGAAGCGTACGAGCAGTTCTTC.